This T cell receptor (beta chain) was captured by sequencing in a study of T-cell memory formation after mild COVID-19. CDR3 size: 14 residues. CDR1 and CDR2 from the germline V gene are MNHNS and SASEGT. Trimming pared 4 bases from V and 6 bases from J, leaving 12 bases between. TCRdb reprocessed the 5' RACE reads with MiXCR, giving one entry per CDR3 protein. Of hundreds of thousands of distinct CDR3 sequences in the sample, 25% were seen once. The sample was PBMCs or a T cell subset sorted from them (not recorded which). The chain links TRBV6-1 to TRBJ2-2; D is unresolved. The TCR originated in an adult woman who had mild COVID-19 (a few samples of this study predate the infection). Cell type and time point are not known. The CDR3 region is CASSVPQRAGELFF. The CDR3, as DNA: TGTGCCAGCAGTGTACCCCAACGGGCCGGGGAGCTGTTTTTT.